The 31 T cell receptor beta chains presented below share a single source sample, sequenced in a study of blood T cell repertoires in COVID-19. TCRdb's copy holds only in-frame clones and misses some; the assay was immunoSEQ multiplex PCR. The sample lists 250,000 to 350,000 clones; around 82% were seen once. Sequencing was carried out using peripheral blood. These receptors came from a woman in her fifties or sixties with acute or convalescent COVID-19.

CDR3 amino acids: CASSIQGDSGNTIYF. The CDR3 DNA is TGTGCCAGCAGTATACAGGGCGACTCTGGAAACACCATATATTTT. This chain links TRBV6-5 with TRBJ1-3; possible D gene TRBD1, 6 bases. The germline V gene encodes CDR1 MNHEY and CDR2 SVGAGI. V gave up 5 bases and J gave up 0 bases, with 11 bases separating them. The CDR3 length is 15 residues.

This chain connects TRBV7-9 to TRBJ2-1; 8 bases align to TRBD1. The CDR3 is 16 residues long. V shed 5 bases and J 0 bases; nucleotides not matched to a gene: 6. Germline V gene lookup returns CDR1 SEHNR and CDR2 FQNEAQ (reference sequence). The DNA for the CDR3 is TGTGCCAGCAGCCCACAGGGGGATGGCTCCTACAATGAGCAGTTCTTC. It translates to CASSPQGDGSYNEQFF.

The chain recombines TRBV9 with TRBJ1-3; no firm D call. Per the germline V gene, CDR1 is SGDLS and CDR2 is YYNGEE. The CDR3 covers 14 residues. V was clipped by 1 base and J by 2 bases, with 7 bases between them. This CDR3 reads CASSVTITGNTIYF. Written as DNA, the CDR3 is TGTGCCAGCAGCGTAACAATAACTGGAAACACCATATATTTT.

The rearrangement uses TRBV7-2 and TRBJ2-7; 7 positions match TRBD1. The V gene end was trimmed by 4 bases and the J gene end by 5 bases; junction bases not matched to a gene: 14. CDR1 SGHTA and CDR2 FQGNSA come from the germline V gene. The CDR3 sequence is 16 residues long. CDR3 sequence: CASSSSPDRVIDEQYF. DNA for the CDR3: TGTGCCAGCAGCTCGTCACCCGACAGGGTTATAGACGAGCAGTACTTC.

This chain uses TRBV18 with TRBJ1-3; 9 bases are a match to TRBD1. In germline, CDR1 is KGHSH, CDR2 LQKENI. This CDR3 contains 16 residues. Trimming took 2 bases from V and 3 from J; bases not matched to a gene: 5. DNA of the CDR3: TGTGCCAGCTCACCAGGACAGGGGAGTTTTGGAAACACCATATATTTT. Amino acid sequence: CASSPGQGSFGNTIYF.

This clone was observed a handful of times. The CDR3 spells CASDRGWNQPQHF. CDR3 bases: TGTGCCAGCGACAGGGGGTGGAATCAGCCCCAGCATTTT. The chain combines TRBV2 with TRBJ1-5; 9 bases are a match to TRBD1. Per the germline V gene, CDR1 is SNHLY and CDR2 is FYNNEI. The CDR3 runs to 13 residues. V was clipped by 8 bases and J by 4 bases; unmatched bases: 3.

This rearrangement joins TRBV9 to TRBJ2-6; 8 nucleotides agree with TRBD1. The V and J ends lost 0 bases and 1 base, in that order; junction bases with no gene match: 3. Germline CDR1 SGDLS, CDR2 YYNGEE. The CDR3 loop spans 17 amino acids. DNA for the CDR3: TGTGCCAGCAGCGTAGTGCAGGGGGCGTCTGGGGCCAACGTCCTGACTTTC. This codes for CASSVVQGASGANVLTF.

In the case of this clone: This sample also contains other DNA sequences that code for the same CDR3. The CDR3 region has the DNA TGTGCCAGCAGCCGGAGACAGGGATCAGGGGAGCTGTTTTTT. Its protein product is CASSRRQGSGELFF. The chain employs TRBV7-2 and TRBJ2-2; 7 bases align to TRBD1. This CDR3 has 14 amino acids. V trimming: 5 bases; J trimming: 8 bases; junction bases outside the gene matches: 8. Germline V lookup: CDR1 SGHTA, CDR2 FQGNSA.

The chain combines TRBV24-1 with TRBJ2-5; the D gene is possibly TRBD2 (5 bases). Germline V CDR1 and CDR2: KGHDR, SFDVKD. The CDR3 length is 16 residues. The germline V and J ends were trimmed by 5 bases and 4 bases, with 19 bases remaining between them. The CDR3 protein is CATSGGSGRRGETQYF. CDR3 nucleotides: TGTGCCACCAGTGGAGGGTCCGGACGTCGAGGAGAGACCCAGTACTTC.

This sequence joins TRBV6-1 and TRBJ1-2; 8 positions agree with TRBD1. J lost 7 bases, V lost 2 bases, and 3 bases had no gene match. Germline CDR1 and CDR2: MNHNS and SASEGT. The CDR3 sequence is 13 residues long. The CDR3 reads CASSEQGAIGYTF. The CDR3 region has the DNA TGTGCCAGCAGTGAACAGGGGGCGATTGGCTACACCTTC.

The chain links TRBV24-1 to TRBJ1-5; D might be TRBD1 (5 bases). The CDR3 loop spans 15 amino acids. V lost 7 bases, J lost 2 bases, and 14 bases lay in between. CDR1 and CDR2 (germline): KGHDR, SFDVKD. The CDR3 loop is CATRLTGSGNQPQHF. The CDR3 bases are TGTGCCACCAGGTTAACAGGATCCGGCAATCAGCCCCAGCATTTT.

Only one count was recorded for this clone. J is TRBJ2-7 and V is TRBV7-9; D not certain. The length of the CDR3 is 14 residues. V lost 5 bases, J lost 1 base, and 12 bases lay in between. CDR1 and CDR2 from the germline V gene are SEHNR and FQNEAQ (reference sequence). CDR3 DNA: TGTGCCAGCAGCCGGTCCGGGTCTTCCTACGAGCAGTACTTC. Amino acid sequence: CASSRSGSSYEQYF. Drawing the rest from reference TRBV7-9 and TRBJ2-7, the complete variable domain is DTGVSQNPRHKITKRGQNVTFRCDPISEHNRLYWYRQTLGQGPEFLTYFQNEAQLEKSRLLSDRFSAERPKGSFSTLEIQRTEQGDSAMYLCASSRSGSSYEQYFGPGTRLTVT.

This chain links TRBV24-1 with TRBJ2-3; 10 positions agree with TRBD2. The J segment lost 4 bases and the V segment lost 4 bases, leaving 7 bases of the junction unmatched. CDR3 length equals 16 residues. The germline gives CDR1 KGHDR, CDR2 SFDVKD. CDR3 protein: CATSDPLAGAADTQYF. The CDR3 DNA reads as TGTGCCACCAGTGACCCCCTAGCGGGGGCGGCAGATACGCAGTATTTT.

V is TRBV19 and J is TRBJ1-6; the D is unclear. The CDR3 has 14 amino acids. Germline CDR1 and CDR2: LNHDA and SQIVND (reference sequence). The germline V and J ends were trimmed by 1 base and 10 bases, with 11 bases remaining between them. As DNA, the CDR3 is TGTGCCAGTAGTATAGGGCAGGTCCGCTCACCCCTCCACTTT. It encodes CASSIGQVRSPLHF.

V is TRBV6-5 and J is TRBJ2-7; 9 positions agree with TRBD1. The CDR3 runs 14 residues. Germline V gives CDR1 MNHEY, CDR2 SVGAGI. Losses at the gene ends were 4 bases for V and 4 bases for J; bases not matched to a gene: 5. The CDR3: CASSFQTGGYEQYV. The DNA for the CDR3 is TGTGCCAGCAGTTTCCAGACAGGGGGGTACGAGCAGTACGTC.

The chain recombines TRBV9 with TRBJ1-4; D is ambiguous. The V gene's germline CDR1 is SGDLS and CDR2 YYNGEE. V gave up 4 bases and J gave up 2 bases, with 12 bases separating them. The CDR3 has 15 residues. CDR3 residues: CASSTVGGTNEKLFF. CDR3 nucleotides: TGTGCCAGCAGCACCGTGGGAGGGACTAATGAAAAACTGTTTTTT.

This clone was seen a handful of times. The rearrangement links TRBV5-1 to TRBJ2-5; TRBD1 agrees at 8 bases. Trimming removed 7 bases from V and 5 bases from J; junction bases left unmatched: 16. This CDR3 is 16 amino acids long. Germline values: CDR1 SGHRS, CDR2 YFSETQ. In DNA form, the CDR3 reads TGCGCCAGCGGATTTGCGGGGCAGGGGGCGGGGGAGACCCAGTACTTC. Translation: CASGFAGQGAGETQYF.

The chain recombines TRBV5-1 with TRBJ1-1, with 8 bases matching TRBD1. Per germline, CDR1 SGHRS and CDR2 YFSETQ. The V gene end was trimmed by 4 bases and the J gene end by 3 bases; junction bases not matched to a gene: 2. The CDR3 has 13 amino acids. The CDR3 coding sequence is TGCGCCAGCAGCCAGGGGGCGGACACTGAAGCTTTCTTT. Translated: CASSQGADTEAFF.

This chain links TRBV20-1 with TRBJ2-7; possibly TRBD1 for D (6 bases). The CDR3 has 11 amino acids. CDR1 is DFQATT, CDR2 SNEGSKA, per germline (reference sequence). Trimming pared 6 bases from V and 6 bases from J, leaving 12 bases between. The CDR3 sequence is CSARGRGEQYV. The CDR3 DNA sequence: TGCAGTGCCAGGGGTAGGGGCGAGCAGTACGTC.

The V call is TRBV7-6, the J call TRBJ2-2; D unresolved. Trimming stripped 0 bases from V and 6 bases from J, with 14 bases between. CDR3 length equals 16 residues. CDR1 and CDR2 (germline): SGHVS, FNYEAQ. CDR3 protein: CASSLAAVSRAGELFF. DNA of the CDR3: TGTGCCAGCAGCTTAGCGGCAGTCAGCCGGGCCGGGGAGCTGTTTTTT.

The chain carries TRBV30 and TRBJ2-7; D is possibly TRBD1 (6 bases). Germline loops: CDR1 GTSNPN, CDR2 SVGIG (reference sequence). The ends were cut back, 5 bases at V and 1 base at J, with 15 bases in the middle. The CDR3 runs to 14 residues. The CDR3 loop reads CAWLGHENSYEQYF. The CDR3 region has the DNA TGTGCCTGGCTGGGACACGAGAATTCCTACGAGCAGTACTTC.

In its sample, this clone was seen many times. The rearrangement joins TRBV5-8 to TRBJ1-2; 8 bases fit TRBD1. Germline V gene data show CDR1 as SGHTS and CDR2 as YDEGEE. The ends lost 5 bases at V and 8 bases at J; junction bases unmatched: 14. The CDR3 consists of 15 residues. The CDR3 region is CASRDRTGNVLGYTF. Here the CDR3 DNA reads TGTGCCAGCAGAGACCGGACAGGGAACGTACTAGGCTACACCTTC.

This sequence joins TRBV4-2 and TRBJ2-3; 8 bases match TRBD2. The CDR3 is made up of 15 amino acids. Germline V gene data show CDR1 as LGHNA and CDR2 as YNFKEQ. V gave up 7 bases and J gave up 2 bases; unmatched junction bases: 8. CDR3 coding DNA: TGTGCCAGCAACCGTGATAGCGGGGACACAGATACGCAGTATTTT. Amino acids: CASNRDSGDTDTQYF.

The chain joins TRBV24-1 to TRBJ2-7; D is possibly TRBD2 (6 bases). The germline V gene has CDR1 KGHDR and CDR2 SFDVKD. V lost 0 bases and J lost 2, with 22 bases in between. This CDR3 contains 19 residues. The CDR3 sequence is CATSDLSIGGGHPPYEQYV. For the CDR3, the DNA is TGTGCCACCAGTGATTTGTCTATCGGGGGTGGCCATCCTCCCTACGAGCAGTACGTC.

This clone was recorded a few times. CDR3 sequence: CASSEALSFRGVTEAFF. The CDR3 nucleotides read TGTGCCAGCAGTGAAGCCCTTTCTTTCCGGGGAGTCACTGAAGCTTTCTTT. The V call is TRBV2, the J call TRBJ1-1; D is unresolved. CDR1 and CDR2 (germline): SNHLY, FYNNEI. CDR3 size: 17 residues. The germline V and J ends were trimmed by 0 bases and 4 bases, with 18 bases remaining between them.

The V call is TRBV3-1 (or the pseudogene TRBV3-2), the J call TRBJ2-1; D not resolved. Germline assignment: CDR1 LGHDT and CDR2 YNNKEL (reference sequence). There are 14 residues in the CDR3. Trimming cost V 3 bases and J 0 bases, with 6 bases left between them. CDR3: CASSQAISYNEQFF. CDR3 sequence (DNA): TGTGCCAGCAGCCAGGCAATCTCCTACAATGAGCAGTTCTTC.

The gene calls are TRBV7-2 and TRBJ2-3; 13 nucleotides align to TRBD2. The CDR3 sequence is 17 residues long. The J segment lost 4 bases and the V segment lost 5 bases, leaving 9 bases of the junction unmatched. Germline CDR1 SGHTA, CDR2 FQGNSA. The DNA of the CDR3 is TGTGCCAGCAGCGCCCGAAGGACTAGCGGGAGCCCAGATACGCAGTATTTT. Translation gives CASSARRTSGSPDTQYF.

The rearrangement links TRBV7-8 to TRBJ2-5; 14 nucleotides line up with TRBD2. The CDR3 extends over 16 amino acids. The ends lost 3 bases at V and 2 bases at J; junction bases unmatched: 2. Looked up from germline, CDR1 is SGHVS and CDR2 is FQNEAQ. CDR3 sequence (DNA): TGTGCCAGCAGCTTGGGACTAGCGGGGGCTCAAGAGACCCAGTACTTC. This sequence encodes CASSLGLAGAQETQYF.

The CDR3 here is CACSRDRSTEAFF. The CDR3 DNA sequence: TGTGCCTGTTCCAGGGATAGGTCAACTGAAGCTTTCTTT. This chain uses TRBV6-5 with TRBJ1-1; perhaps TRBD1 as D (5 bases). In germline, CDR1 is MNHEY, CDR2 SVGAGI. The V gene lost 11 bases and the J gene lost 5 bases, with 18 bases spanning the gap. There are 13 residues in the CDR3.

The genes are TRBV5-1 and TRBJ1-4, with D tentatively TRBD1 (5 bases). The CDR3 totals 16 residues. The V gene lost 4 bases and the J gene lost 8 bases, with 21 bases spanning the gap. Germline V gives CDR1 SGHRS, CDR2 YFSETQ. The CDR3 bases are TGCGCCAGCAGCCGTGCAGGGATTTCGGTTGAGGAAAAACTGTTTTTT. Protein: CASSRAGISVEEKLFF.

The chain carries TRBV27 and TRBJ1-5; TRBD1 is a possible D gene (5 bases). Germline values: CDR1 MNHEY, CDR2 SMNVEV (reference sequence). V was trimmed by 6 bases and J by 0 bases, leaving 15 bases between them. The length of the CDR3 is 16 residues. DNA for the CDR3: TGTGCCAGCAGGACCAGGGATTGGGATAGCAATCAGCCCCAGCATTTT. It specifies CASRTRDWDSNQPQHF.